One TCR beta chain is described in this entry. In germline, CDR1 is MNHNS, CDR2 SASEGT. The CDR3 consists of 15 residues. The V and J ends lost 1 base and 3 bases respectively, with 13 bases between them. Some clones are missing from TCRdb's copy, which holds only in-frame ones; the method was immunoSEQ multiplex PCR. The table lists roughly 76,000 clones, roughly 94% of them singletons, with around 6.4% in the top ten. The data were taken from a study of control samples from healthy donors and cancer patients. The TCR was taken from a woman in her thirties or forties in good health. V and J are TRBV6-1 and TRBJ2-7; D perhaps matches TRBD2 (5 bases). The sequenced sample was blood. The CDR3 loop is CASSEDGGGYYEQYF. Written as DNA, the CDR3 is TGTGCCAGCAGTGAAGACGGCGGAGGCTACTACGAGCAGTACTTC.